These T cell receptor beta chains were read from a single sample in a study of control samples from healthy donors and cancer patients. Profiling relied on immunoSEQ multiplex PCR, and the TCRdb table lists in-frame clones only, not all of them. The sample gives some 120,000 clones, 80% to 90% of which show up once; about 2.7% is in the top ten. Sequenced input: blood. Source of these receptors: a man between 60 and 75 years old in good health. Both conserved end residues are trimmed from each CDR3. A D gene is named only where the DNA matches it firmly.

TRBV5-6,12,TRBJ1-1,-,ASSPQTRQLEAF
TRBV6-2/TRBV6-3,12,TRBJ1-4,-,ASSYSARNEKLF
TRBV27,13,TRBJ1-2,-,ASSLTVQGTYGYT
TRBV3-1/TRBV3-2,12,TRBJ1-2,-,ASTTIAFEGSQT
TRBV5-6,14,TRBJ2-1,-,ASSFLGTPSPNEQF
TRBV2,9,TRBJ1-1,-,ASKPNTEAF
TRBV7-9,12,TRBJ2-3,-,ASSLGTRTDTQY
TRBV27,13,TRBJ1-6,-,ASSLSPSYNSPLH
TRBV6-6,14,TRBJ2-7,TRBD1,ASRATPGQGSYEQY
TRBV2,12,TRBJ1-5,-,ASRQGWGNQPQH
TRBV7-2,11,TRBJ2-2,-,ASSLVHARGLF
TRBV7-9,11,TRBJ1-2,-,ASSSQGYVGYT
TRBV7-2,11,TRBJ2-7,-,ASSLRDSYEQY
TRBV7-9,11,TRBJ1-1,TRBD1,ASTRATGAEAF
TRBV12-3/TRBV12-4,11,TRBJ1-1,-,ASSYLRGTEAF
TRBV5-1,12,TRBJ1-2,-,ASSFESGAYGYT
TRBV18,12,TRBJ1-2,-,ASSPEGRGYGYT
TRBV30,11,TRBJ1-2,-,AWGSASNYGYT